This paragraph reports one TCR beta chain. Antigen unknown. The data were obtained in a study of identical twins. General study points: Cord blood's abundant beta clonotypes had fewer insertions, unlike memory repertoires.

The CDR3 sequence is 17 residues long. The V end was cut by 1 base, the J end by 4 bases, with 16 bases between. Germline-derived CDR1 and CDR2 are MNHNS and SASEGT. TCRdb re-derived calls from the 5' RACE reads in MiXCR, one entry per CDR3 protein. The table has some 710,000 distinct CDR3 sequences, 5.5% to 6.5% seen once. The chain recombines TRBV6-1 with TRBJ2-2; D might be TRBD1 (6 bases). The specimen sequenced was naive T cells sorted from blood. The receptor's source is a man between 18 and 29 years old in good health. The DNA of the CDR3 is TGTGCCAGCAGTGAAGAAAGAAGACAGGCTACCACCGGGGAGCTGTTTTTT. Its protein is CASSEERRQATTGELFF.